Each of the 18 T cell receptor beta chains below was sequenced from the same sample in a study of T cells in Graves' hyperthyroidism and ophthalmopathy. The TCR beta CDR3 regions underwent amplification using RNA transcripts as the source. The HTBI set primed first-round TCR CDR3 RT-PCR. A single record per CDR3 protein comes from TCRdb applying MiXCR to the multiplex PCR reads. The sample has around 350,000 distinct CDR3 sequences, over 15% seen once. Sequencing input: blood. These receptors all come from a woman between 18 and 30 years old with Graves' hyperthyroidism.

V usage is TRBV5-1 and J usage is TRBJ2-5, with D perhaps matching TRBD1 (6 bases). This CDR3 has 13 residues. Germline values: CDR1 SGHRS, CDR2 YFSETQ. Trimming shortened V by 9 bases and J by 2 bases, and 14 bases separated the two germline ends. The CDR3 DNA follows: TGCGCCACCCGAGGGGACAATCAAGAGACCCAGTACTTC. It specifies CATRGDNQETQYF. Together with reference TRBV5-1 and TRBJ2-5, the CDR3 gives the full variable domain: KAGVTQTPRYLIKTRGQQVTLSCSPISGHRSVSWYQQTPGQGLQFLFEYFSETQRNKGNFPGRFSGRQFSNSRSEMNVSTLELGDSALYLCATRGDNQETQYFGPGTRLLVL.

There are many counts of this clonotype. At one end, the junction sequence differs from germline, possibly due to a read error. CDR3 protein: CASHRLNTGELVF. CDR3 sequence (DNA): TGTGCCAGCCACAGGCTGAACACCGGGGAGCTGGTTTTT. The V gene is TRBV12-3 or TRBV12-4, the J gene TRBJ2-2; D is possibly TRBD1 or TRBD2 (5 bases each). This CDR3 spans 13 amino acids.

This clonotype has ten or more counts. The chain uses TRBV7-8 and TRBJ2-5, with a tentative D call TRBD2 (5 bases). CDR1 is SGHVS and CDR2 is FQNEAQ in the germline V gene. V lost 4 bases and J lost 5, with 20 bases in between. This CDR3 spans 16 amino acids. The CDR3 coding sequence is TGTGCCAGCAGCTCCACTCATCCTCCTCGAGGGGAGACCCAGTACTTC. It codes for CASSSTHPPRGETQYF. The whole variable domain, remainder taken from reference TRBV7-8 and TRBJ2-5, is GAGVSQSPRYKVAKRGQDVALRCDPISGHVSLFWYQQALGQGPEFLTYFQNEAQLDKSGLPSDRFFAERPEGSVSTLKIQRTQQEDSAVYLCASSSTHPPRGETQYFGPGTRLLVL.

The gene calls are TRBV7-6 and TRBJ2-7; D might be TRBD1 (5 bases). This CDR3 region has 15 residues. Per the germline V gene, CDR1 is SGHVS and CDR2 is FNYEAQ. V lost 2 bases to trimming and J lost 0 bases, with 11 bases between them. This chain's CDR3 is CASSLSQGFSYEQYF. DNA for the CDR3: TGTGCCAGCAGCTTATCCCAGGGCTTCTCCTACGAGCAGTACTTC.

This clonotype was counted many times. The V call is TRBV19, the J call TRBJ1-1; no reliable D call. Germline assignment: CDR1 LNHDA and CDR2 SQIVND (reference sequence). CDR3 size: 14 residues. V gave up 2 bases and J gave up 0 bases, with 7 bases separating them. The CDR3 reads CASSISLLNTEAFF. In DNA form, the CDR3 reads TGTGCCAGTAGTATAAGTCTCTTGAACACTGAAGCTTTCTTT.

This clonotype occurred many times. V is TRBV7-8 and J is TRBJ1-5, with 7 positions matching TRBD1. Trimming took 4 bases from V and 4 from J; bases not matched to a gene: 7. The CDR3 has 15 residues. The V gene's germline CDR1 is SGHVS and CDR2 FQNEAQ. CDR3 loop: CASSSWGGQNQPQHF. The CDR3 nucleotides read TGTGCCAGCAGCTCGTGGGGGGGACAGAATCAGCCCCAGCATTTT.

The V gene is TRBV6-1, the J gene TRBJ2-5; TRBD2 matches at 12 bases. Germline V gene data show CDR1 as MNHNS and CDR2 as SASEGT. V trimming: 6 bases; J trimming: 2 bases; junction bases outside the gene matches: 7. CDR3 length: 16 amino acids. CDR3 sequence reads: CASSPTSGGRQETQYF. The DNA of the CDR3 is TGTGCCAGCAGCCCGACTAGCGGGGGAAGGCAAGAGACCCAGTACTTC.

The V and J genes are TRBV5-1 and TRBJ1-6; D is uncertain. CDR1 SGHRS and CDR2 YFSETQ come from the germline V gene. The CDR3 covers 17 residues. Between the trimmed V and J ends, which lost 0 bases and 0 bases, there was a span of 10 bases. The CDR3, as DNA: TGCGCCAGCAGCTTGGAGGTCAGGACCTCCTATAATTCACCCCTCCACTTT. It yields the protein CASSLEVRTSYNSPLHF.

This clonotype was detected ten times or more. CDR3 sequence: CSARDQLSNQPQHF. Written as DNA, the CDR3 is TGCAGTGCTAGAGACCAACTTAGCAATCAGCCCCAGCATTTT. The rearrangement joins TRBV20-1 to TRBJ1-5; D call uncertain. CDR3 length: 14 amino acids. Trimming cost V 0 bases and J 0 bases, with 6 bases left between them. Germline V gives CDR1 DFQATT, CDR2 SNEGSKA (reference sequence).

In this sample, this clonotype turned up once. Since a much larger clone is just one base distant, this may be a read error. The rearrangement joins TRBV5-1 to TRBJ2-5, with TRBD1 as a possible D gene (6 bases). Germline loops: CDR1 SGHRS, CDR2 YFSETQ. The length of the CDR3 is 16 residues. CDR3 DNA: TGCGCCAGCAGCTTGCGGCCAGGGGTCAACCAAGATACCCAGTACTTC. Protein sequence: CASSLRPGVNQDTQYF.

V and J are TRBV6-5 and TRBJ1-5, with D perhaps matching TRBD1 (5 bases). Germline CDR1 MNHEY, CDR2 SVGAGI. This CDR3 is 16 amino acids long. V dropped 4 bases and J dropped 3 bases, with 16 bases sitting between them. The CDR3 is CASSSLSGFDNQPQHF. CDR3 in DNA: TGTGCCAGCAGTTCCCTCTCAGGGTTTGACAATCAGCCCCAGCATTTT.

This clonotype appeared a few times. The rearrangement links TRBV12-3 or TRBV12-4 to TRBJ1-2; TRBD1 might be the D (5 bases). The CDR3 consists of 14 residues. V was cut by 6 bases and J by 3 bases, with 14 bases left in between. CDR3 DNA sequence: TGTGCCAGCAGGGGGACGGGGGGAGACTATGGCTACACCTTC. Residues: CASRGTGGDYGYTF.

This clonotype was seen repeatedly, ten times or more. This chain uses TRBV9 with TRBJ2-5; D perhaps matches TRBD2 (6 bases). In germline, CDR1 is SGDLS, CDR2 YYNGEE. Trimming shortened V by 3 bases and J by 7 bases, and 19 bases separated the two germline ends. CDR3 length: 15 amino acids. As DNA, the CDR3 is TGTGCCAGCAGCGCGAACGCGGGGTTCTCTGGGACCCAGTACTTC. Translation: CASSANAGFSGTQYF.

This clonotype has a count of ten or more. The V and J genes are TRBV20-1 and TRBJ1-2, with 7 bases lining up with TRBD1. Per the germline V gene, CDR1 is DFQATT and CDR2 is SNEGSKA (reference sequence). V shed 0 bases and J 6 bases; nucleotides not matched to a gene: 4. This CDR3 spans 13 amino acids. CDR3 DNA sequence: TGCAGTGCTAGAGATCCCGACAGGGATGGCTACACCTTC. Its protein is CSARDPDRDGYTF.

This clonotype was picked up many times. V and J are TRBV6-1 and TRBJ2-7; D may be TRBD2 (5 bases). Trimming took 8 bases from V and 2 from J, leaving 16 bases between them. Germline CDR1 and CDR2: MNHNS and SASEGT. CDR3 length: 14 residues. Here the CDR3 reads CASGTSGAAYEQYF. Here the CDR3 DNA reads TGTGCCAGCGGTACAAGCGGTGCGGCCTACGAGCAGTACTTC.

This clonotype was found many times. The chain is built from TRBV20-1 and TRBJ1-1, with 12 bases lining up with TRBD1. Germline V gene lookup returns CDR1 DFQATT and CDR2 SNEGSKA (reference sequence). This CDR3 region has 14 residues. The CDR3 region has the DNA TGCAGGCCGGGACAGGGGGCGAGGAACACTGAAGCTTTCTTT. Encoded protein: CRPGQGARNTEAFF.

This clonotype has a single count. The chain joins TRBV30 to TRBJ2-5; no definite D call. This CDR3 has 13 amino acids. V lost 1 base and J 2 bases, leaving 8 bases between the germline ends. Germline lookup yields CDR1 GTSNPN and CDR2 SVGIG (reference sequence). The CDR3 loop reads CAWSGEVQETQYF. The CDR3 DNA sequence: TGTGCCTGGAGTGGGGAAGTACAAGAGACCCAGTACTTC.

This clonotype was seen repeatedly, ten times or more. The gene calls are TRBV12-3 or TRBV12-4 and TRBJ1-1; D gene ambiguous. The length of the CDR3 is 14 residues. Trimming removed 5 bases from V and 1 base from J, with 11 bases in between. The CDR3 sequence is CASSPGGPNTEAFF. CDR3 nucleotide sequence: TGTGCCAGCAGTCCTGGTGGCCCGAACACTGAAGCTTTCTTT.